This record concerns one TCR beta chain sequence. This sample was taken from a study of T cells in Graves' hyperthyroidism and ophthalmopathy. V was cut by 5 bases and J by 5 bases, with 5 bases left in between. The germline gives CDR1 KGHDR, CDR2 SFDVKD. The CDR3 runs to 12 residues. Amplification of TCR beta CDR3 regions used RNA as the template. The study used the HTBI primer set for a first-round RT-PCR of the TCR CDR3. TCRdb reprocessed the multiplex PCR reads with MiXCR, giving one entry per CDR3 protein. Here the sample spans a few hundred thousand distinct CDR3 sequences, 35% to 50% being singletons.

The chain links TRBV24-1 to TRBJ2-2; D gene unclear. Sequencing input: peripheral blood or thyroid tissue (not recorded which). The sequence was obtained from an adult woman with Graves' disease, either hyperthyroidism or ophthalmopathy (not recorded which). Here the CDR3 DNA reads TGTGCCACCAGTGGAAGAACCGGGGAGCTGTTTTTT. Its translation is CATSGRTGELFF.